This T cell receptor beta chain emerged from a study of shared clonotypes between healthy human individuals. Study results and limitations: Naive subsets generally had larger estimated richness than memory subsets.

Trimming took 2 bases from V and 4 from J, leaving 3 bases between them. This CDR3 is built from 11 residues. In germline, CDR1 is DFQATT, CDR2 SNEGSKA (reference sequence). This clone was observed once. Its cognate antigen is unknown. The sample contains more than one DNA sequence encoding this CDR3. Profiled with immunoSEQ multiplex PCR; TCRdb holds only in-frame clones, not every one. The sample shows 170,000 or so clones, 65% to 80% of them seen only once. Input material: memory CD4+ T cells sorted from blood. Stated subset: CD45RA-negative fraction. The J gene is TRBJ2-1, the V gene TRBV20-1, with D unresolved. The clonotype was recovered from a man under 40 in good health. CDR3 sequence: CSARQYNEQFF. CDR3 DNA sequence: TGCAGTGCTAGACAGTACAATGAGCAGTTCTTC.